Following are 27 T cell receptor beta chains from one sample sequenced in a study of T cells in Graves' hyperthyroidism and ophthalmopathy. Template material for amplifying TCR beta CDR3 regions consisted of RNA transcripts. TCR CDR3 regions were first amplified by RT-PCR with HTBI primers. Each CDR3 protein is one row after TCRdb ran MiXCR on the multiplex PCR reads. Altogether about 180,000 distinct CDR3 sequences are present, about 15% being singletons, with the ten largest covering about 29%. Sequenced sample: blood. The receptor set was obtained from a woman aged 45-65 years with Graves' hyperthyroidism.

This clonotype was seen ten or more times. The rearrangement links TRBV20-1 to TRBJ1-1, with D unresolved. The ends were cut back, 5 bases at V and 1 base at J, with 11 bases in the middle. CDR1 is DFQATT and CDR2 is SNEGSKA in the germline V gene (reference sequence). The CDR3 spans 13 residues. CDR3 in amino acids: CSASVDPNTEAFF. Written as DNA, the CDR3 is TGCAGTGCTTCTGTTGACCCGAACACTGAAGCTTTCTTT.

This chain uses TRBV6-5 with TRBJ1-5, with 12 bases that match TRBD1. The germline CDR1 and CDR2 sequences are MNHEY and SVGAGI. J was trimmed by 6 bases and V by 2 bases; bases with no gene match: 17. The CDR3 is made up of 20 amino acids. The CDR3 DNA reads as TGTGCCAGCAGTTACCATCCGGGACAGGGGGCGCTTAGGGGTACTCAGCCCCAGCATTTT. Translated: CASSYHPGQGALRGTQPQHF.

This sequence joins TRBV6-2 or TRBV6-3 and TRBJ2-1; 9 positions agree with TRBD1. CDR1 and CDR2 (germline): MNHEY, SVGEGT. With 0 bases clipped from V and 9 bases from J, the junction kept 3 bases outside the gene matches. This CDR3 contains 14 residues. In DNA form, the CDR3 reads TGTGCCAGCAGTTACTCGGGGACAGGGTTTGAGCAGTTCTTC. Translation gives CASSYSGTGFEQFF.

The rearrangement uses TRBV5-1 and TRBJ2-1; 8 bases match TRBD2. V lost 3 bases to trimming and J lost 5 bases; unmatched junction nucleotides: 7. Germline CDR1 and CDR2: SGHRS and YFSETQ. The CDR3 is made up of 15 amino acids. Here the CDR3 reads CASSSSAGVNNEQFF. CDR3 DNA: TGCGCCAGCAGCTCGTCAGCGGGAGTCAACAATGAGCAGTTCTTC.

This clonotype was recorded at least ten times. CDR3 DNA: TGTGCCAGCAGCTTATTTGTCGACACTGAAGCTTTCTTT. Residues: CASSLFVDTEAFF. V is TRBV7-9 and J is TRBJ1-1; D remains ambiguous. CDR3 size: 13 residues. Trimming took 2 bases from V and 3 from J, leaving 7 bases between them. The V gene's germline CDR1 is SEHNR and CDR2 FQNEAQ (reference sequence).

V and J are TRBV4-1 and TRBJ1-6, with no clear D. Trimming took off 3 bases at V and 6 bases at J, with 15 bases between the two ends. CDR1 and CDR2 from the germline V gene are MGHRA and YSYEKL. The CDR3 is made up of 16 amino acids. DNA of the CDR3: TGCGCCAGCAGCCAGATTGGGCCCCCGGGTAATTCACCCCTCCACTTT. It yields the protein CASSQIGPPGNSPLHF.

Ten or more counts support this clonotype. The chain carries TRBV18 and TRBJ2-5; TRBD1 matches 9 bases. Germline V gives CDR1 KGHSH, CDR2 LQKENI. CDR3 length: 15 amino acids. V dropped 7 bases and J dropped 4; count of bases not matched to a gene: 10. CDR3 amino acids: CASLRGTGISETQYF. CDR3 in DNA: TGTGCCAGCTTACGCGGGACAGGGATCTCAGAGACCCAGTACTTC.

This clonotype was found many times. J is TRBJ2-5 and V is TRBV20-1, with TRBD2 matching 9 bases. This CDR3 region has 14 residues. The germline V gene encodes CDR1 DFQATT and CDR2 SNEGSKA (reference sequence). Trimming took 3 bases from V and 4 from J; bases not matched to a gene: 6. CDR3 coding DNA: TGCAGTGCTAGGCGCCTAGCGGGGATAGAGACCCAGTACTTC. It encodes CSARRLAGIETQYF.

Details on this clonotype: A single base separates this from a much larger clone, so it may be a read error. This chain joins TRBV5-1 and TRBJ1-3; no clear D gene. The CDR3 is made up of 16 amino acids. Germline CDR1 reads SGHRS; CDR2 reads YFSETQ. This CDR3 reads CASSLGTGSSGSTIYF. DNA for the CDR3: TGCGCCAGCAGCCTTGGCACGGGATCCTCTGGAAGCACCATATATTTT.

This clonotype occurred many times. The genes are TRBV6-2 or TRBV6-3 and TRBJ1-2, with a possible D match to TRBD1 (6 bases). Germline V gives CDR1 MNHEY, CDR2 SVGEGT. V dropped 2 bases and J dropped 5 bases, with 12 bases sitting between them. The CDR3 spans 14 residues. The CDR3 region has the DNA TGTGCCAGCAGTTACGGTACAGGGCTATATGGCTACACCTTC. Translating gives CASSYGTGLYGYTF.

This clonotype was seen once. The rearrangement joins TRBV30 to TRBJ1-1; no clear D gene. Germline lookup yields CDR1 GTSNPN and CDR2 SVGIG (reference sequence). This CDR3 has 13 amino acids. V lost 2 bases and J 1 base, leaving 8 bases between the germline ends. Here the CDR3 DNA reads TGTGCCTGGAGTAGGACCGCGAACACTGAAGCTTTCTTT. This translates into CAWSRTANTEAFF. The whole variable domain, remainder taken from reference TRBV30 and TRBJ1-1, is SQTIHQWPATLVQPVGSPLSLECTVEGTSNPNLYWYRQAAGRGLQLLFYSVGIGQISSEVPQNLSASRPQDRQFILSSKKLLLSDSGFYLCAWSRTANTEAFFGQGTRLTVV.

This clonotype was detected ten times or more. The chain joins TRBV4-2 to TRBJ2-5; 12 bases are shared with TRBD1. The V segment lost 4 bases and the J segment 5 bases; nucleotides outside the gene matches: 5. This CDR3 has 15 amino acids. Germline loops: CDR1 LGHNA, CDR2 YNFKEQ. The CDR3 nucleotides read TGTGCCAGCAGCCGGAAGGGACAGGGGGCCGAGACCCAGTACTTC. Translating gives CASSRKGQGAETQYF.

This clonotype occurred many times. V is TRBV6-1 and J is TRBJ2-3; 13 nucleotides agree with TRBD2. With V trimmed by 5 bases and J by 0 bases, 5 bases remained unmatched. The CDR3 spans 17 residues. Germline CDR1 reads MNHNS; CDR2 reads SASEGT. For the CDR3, the DNA is TGTGCCAGCAGTCGGACTAGCGGGGGCTCGAGCACAGATACGCAGTATTTT. Translating it yields CASSRTSGGSSTDTQYF.

This clonotype was counted at least ten times. The CDR3 region is CASSVGGGAGDEQFF. The CDR3 coding sequence is TGTGCCAGCAGCGTAGGCGGGGGGGCCGGTGATGAGCAGTTCTTC. The gene calls are TRBV9 and TRBJ2-1; 9 bases align to TRBD2. CDR3 size: 15 residues. V dropped 0 bases and J dropped 8; count of bases not matched to a gene: 6. The germline V gene encodes CDR1 SGDLS and CDR2 YYNGEE.

This clonotype was seen at least ten times. The chain joins TRBV7-2 to TRBJ2-3; 7 positions agree with TRBD2. This CDR3 contains 16 residues. J lost 0 bases, V lost 3 bases, and 6 bases had no gene match. Looked up from germline, CDR1 is SGHTA and CDR2 is FQGNSA. The CDR3 loop reads CASSLRWGGSTDTQYF. As DNA, the CDR3 is TGTGCCAGCAGCTTGAGATGGGGGGGAAGCACAGATACGCAGTATTTT.

This clonotype has only a few counts. V usage is TRBV19 and J usage is TRBJ2-3, with 10 bases matching TRBD1. Germline CDR1 LNHDA, CDR2 SQIVND (reference sequence). The CDR3 spans 15 residues. V was pared by 10 bases and J by 9 bases, with 16 bases of the junction left unmatched. The CDR3 loop is CATSDRDRGLLTQYF. The CDR3 nucleotides read TGTGCCACCTCTGACCGGGACAGGGGCCTCCTCACGCAGTATTTT. The full variable domain, with the rest looked up from reference TRBV19 and TRBJ2-3, is DGGITQSPKYLFRKEGQNVTLSCEQNLNHDAMYWYRQDPGQGLRLIYYSQIVNDFQKGDIAEGYSVSREKKESFPLTVTSAQKNPTAFYLCATSDRDRGLLTQYFGPGTRLTVL.

V and J are TRBV28 and TRBJ1-2; D unclear. Germline V gives CDR1 MDHEN, CDR2 SYDVKM. There are 14 residues in the CDR3. V lost 3 bases, J lost 1 base, and 9 bases lay in between. The CDR3 is CASSLLRFNYGYTF. The DNA for the CDR3 is TGTGCCAGCAGTTTGTTGCGGTTTAACTATGGCTACACCTTC.

There are a few counts of this clonotype. The V and J genes are TRBV7-9 and TRBJ2-3; maybe TRBD2 (5 bases). Germline-derived CDR1 and CDR2 are SEHNR and FQNEAQ (reference sequence). The CDR3 is made up of 14 amino acids. Trimming pared 5 bases from V and 2 bases from J, leaving 11 bases between. CDR3 coding DNA: TGTGCCAGCAGCCCAGTGACTAACACAGATACGCAGTATTTT. Translated, it gives CASSPVTNTDTQYF.

This clonotype was counted ten times or more. V usage is TRBV6-1 and J usage is TRBJ1-4, with D unclear. V was clipped by 10 bases and J by 0 bases, with 9 bases between them. CDR3 length equals 13 residues. CDR1 MNHNS and CDR2 SASEGT come from the germline V gene. The CDR3 protein is CATGFATNEKLFF. CDR3 in DNA: TGTGCCACGGGGTTTGCAACTAATGAAAAACTGTTTTTT.

This clonotype was seen repeatedly, ten times or more. The rearrangement links TRBV12-3 or TRBV12-4 to TRBJ1-6; 8 nucleotides line up with TRBD1. Trimming cost V 2 bases and J 8 bases; bases outside gene matches: 2. CDR3 size: 14 residues. The CDR3 spells CASSLSGGDSPLHF. In DNA form, the CDR3 reads TGTGCCAGCAGTTTATCAGGGGGCGATTCACCCCTCCACTTT.

The sample holds many counts of this clonotype. One end of the junction varies from germline; a read error may be responsible. The chain has TRBV5-1 and TRBJ2-3, with no clear D. Germline CDR1 is SGHRS and CDR2 is YFSETQ. The CDR3 spans 12 residues. CDR3 sequence: CASSLSTDTQYF. DNA for the CDR3: TGTGCCAGCAGTTTATCAACAGATACGCAGTATTTT.

This clonotype was recorded a few times. The V call is TRBV4-2, the J call TRBJ1-5; a possible D gene is TRBD1 (5 bases). The V gene's germline CDR1 is LGHNA and CDR2 YNFKEQ. Trimming took 5 bases from V and 1 from J, leaving 15 bases between them. The CDR3 has 16 amino acids. The CDR3 nucleotides are TGTGCCAGCAGCTCCCGGGACGTAGGGAGCAATCAGCCCCAGCATTTT. It codes for CASSSRDVGSNQPQHF.

This clonotype was counted many times. The chain couples TRBV28 to TRBJ1-3; the D gene is possibly TRBD1 (6 bases). The ends were cut back, 3 bases at V and 2 bases at J, with 11 bases in the middle. The CDR3 is 15 amino acids. Germline loops: CDR1 MDHEN, CDR2 SYDVKM. For the CDR3, the DNA is TGTGCCAGCAGTTTTTCAGGGGCGGCTGGAAACACCATATATTTT. As protein: CASSFSGAAGNTIYF. Full variable domain (missing parts from reference TRBV28 and TRBJ1-3): DVKVTQSSRYLVKRTGEKVFLECVQDMDHENMFWYRQDPGLGLRLIYFSYDVKMKEKGDIPEGYSVSREKKERFSLILESASTNQTSMYLCASSFSGAAGNTIYFGEGSWLTVV.

At least ten counts were recorded for this clonotype. The chain is built from TRBV2 and TRBJ1-3, with 8 bases identical to TRBD1. The germline V gene has CDR1 SNHLY and CDR2 FYNNEI. V lost 8 bases, J lost 0 bases, and 3 bases stayed unmatched. There are 14 residues in the CDR3. As DNA, the CDR3 is TGTGCCAGCGGTGGGACAGGCTCTGGAAACACCATATATTTT. Amino acids: CASGGTGSGNTIYF.

This clonotype was recorded many times. CDR3 nucleotide sequence: TGTGCCGTGTCGGGGGGCGGCTCCTACAATGAGCAGTTCTTC. The encoded protein is CAVSGGGSYNEQFF. The V call is TRBV28, the J call TRBJ2-1, with a weak D call TRBD2 (7 bases). The germline gives CDR1 MDHEN, CDR2 SYDVKM. CDR3 length equals 14 residues. Trimming took off 11 bases at V and 0 bases at J, with 14 bases between the two ends.

V and J are TRBV25-1 and TRBJ1-5, with D perhaps TRBD1 (6 bases). The CDR3 length is 15 residues. The V gene lost 5 bases and the J gene lost 3 bases, with 14 bases spanning the gap. CDR1 is MGHDK and CDR2 is SYGVNS in the germline V gene. CDR3 loop: CASSSQGNDNQPQHF. DNA for the CDR3: TGTGCCAGCAGTTCCCAGGGGAATGACAATCAGCCCCAGCATTTT.

The V and J genes are TRBV4-1 and TRBJ2-3, with TRBD2 identical over 8 bases. CDR1 and CDR2 from the germline V gene are MGHRA and YSYEKL. The V and J ends lost 4 bases and 1 base, in that order; junction bases with no gene match: 4. CDR3 length: 15 residues. This CDR3 reads CASSLFSGGTDTQYF. The DNA of the CDR3 is TGCGCCAGCAGCCTATTTAGCGGGGGCACAGATACGCAGTATTTT.